This is a list of T cell receptor beta chains from one sample in a study of T-cell reconstitution after alpha-beta-depleted transplantation in children. TCRdb re-called the PCR reads through MiXCR, storing one row per CDR3 protein. Of about 290,000 distinct CDR3 sequences detected, roughly 7.8% appear once; the ten largest clones hold approximately 9.1%. Specimen: peripheral blood, collected 360 days after TCRalphabeta/CD19-depleted stem cell transplant. The receptors here all came from a female patient younger than 10 who had a stem cell transplant for Fanconi anemia, so the T cells may come from the graft donor. Each CDR3 is given with its conserved first and last residue. Fields, in order: CDR3 DNA, CDR3 protein, clone size, D gene, J gene, V gene. D genes are given only for firm matches. Size is stated for part of the rows, as once, few or many counts, or as a class when the clone is expanded.

CDR3 DNA: TGTGCCAGCTCACCAGCGGGGGTTGGACGAAACACCATATATTTT
CDR3 protein: CASSPAGVGRNTIYF
clone size: .
D gene: .
J gene: TRBJ1-3
V gene: TRBV18

CDR3 DNA: TGTGCCAGCAGCTTAGGCCTCCGACAGCAAGAGACCCAGTACTTC
CDR3 protein: CASSLGLRQQETQYF
clone size: .
D gene: .
J gene: TRBJ2-5
V gene: TRBV13

CDR3 DNA: TGCGCCAGCAGCTTCAACATAGCGGCGTACACAGATACGCAGTATTTT
CDR3 protein: CASSFNIAAYTDTQYF
clone size: few
D gene: .
J gene: TRBJ2-3
V gene: TRBV5-1

CDR3 DNA: TGTGCCAGCAGCTCCCGGGACAGGGGTCCCTACGAGCAGTACTTC
CDR3 protein: CASSSRDRGPYEQYF
clone size: many
D gene: TRBD1
J gene: TRBJ2-7
V gene: TRBV7-9

CDR3 DNA: TGCAGTGCTAGAGGGCCGGCGGGCTGGGACACTGAAGCTTTCTTT
CDR3 protein: CSARGPAGWDTEAFF
clone size: many
D gene: .
J gene: TRBJ1-1
V gene: TRBV20-1

CDR3 DNA: TGCGCCAGCAGCTTTTGGACAGGGGCCAGTTCTGGGGCCAACGTCCTGACTTTC
CDR3 protein: CASSFWTGASSGANVLTF
clone size: .
D gene: TRBD1
J gene: TRBJ2-6
V gene: TRBV5-1

CDR3 DNA: TGTGCTAGTGGTTTGCTTGGAGGTAAAGATACGCAGTATTTT
CDR3 protein: CASGLLGGKDTQYF
clone size: few
D gene: .
J gene: TRBJ2-3
V gene: TRBV12-5

CDR3 DNA: TGTGCCAGCAGGACAGGGCTTATGAACACTGAAGCTTTCTTT
CDR3 protein: CASRTGLMNTEAFF
clone size: few
D gene: TRBD1
J gene: TRBJ1-1
V gene: TRBV27

CDR3 DNA: TGTGCCAGCAGCCCACCGGGGATGTACGAGCAGTACTTC
CDR3 protein: CASSPPGMYEQYF
clone size: many
D gene: .
J gene: TRBJ2-7
V gene: TRBV6-1

CDR3 DNA: TGTGCCAGCAGCCAAGATCAAGGGGGCGACTATGGCTACACCTTC
CDR3 protein: CASSQDQGGDYGYTF
clone size: many
D gene: TRBD1
J gene: TRBJ1-2
V gene: TRBV3-1

CDR3 DNA: TGTGCCAGCAGTTTAGCGGCCCTGCAGGGAGATACGCAGTATTTT
CDR3 protein: CASSLAALQGDTQYF
clone size: many
D gene: .
J gene: TRBJ2-3
V gene: TRBV28

CDR3 DNA: TGTGCCAGTAAAGCGGGACTAGCGACAGATACGCAGTATTTT
CDR3 protein: CASKAGLATDTQYF
clone size: .
D gene: TRBD2
J gene: TRBJ2-3
V gene: TRBV6-1

CDR3 DNA: TGCGCCAGCAGCCAGGTCGATGGACAGGCCAGAAACACCATATATTTT
CDR3 protein: CASSQVDGQARNTIYF
clone size: many
D gene: TRBD1
J gene: TRBJ1-3
V gene: TRBV4-1

CDR3 DNA: TGCGCCAGCAGCTTGGTGGGTCAGGGTTTGGGGTCACCCCTCCACTTT
CDR3 protein: CASSLVGQGLGSPLHF
clone size: many
D gene: .
J gene: TRBJ1-6
V gene: TRBV5-1

CDR3 DNA: TGTGCCAGCAGGGGACAGTTGAACACTGAAGCTTTCTTT
CDR3 protein: CASRGQLNTEAFF
clone size: .
D gene: TRBD1
J gene: TRBJ1-1
V gene: TRBV7-2

CDR3 DNA: TGTGCCAGCAGCTCCCCTGTTCAGCAGTTCTTC
CDR3 protein: CASSSPVQQFF
clone size: few
D gene: .
J gene: TRBJ2-1
V gene: TRBV7-8

CDR3 DNA: TGCAGTGCTAGAGATCCAGTCTATGGCTACACCTTC
CDR3 protein: CSARDPVYGYTF
clone size: many
D gene: .
J gene: TRBJ1-2
V gene: TRBV20-1

CDR3 DNA: TGTGCCAGCAGTGAGGGGGGACTACCCTACACCGGGGAGCTGTTTTTT
CDR3 protein: CASSEGGLPYTGELFF
clone size: few
D gene: TRBD2
J gene: TRBJ2-2
V gene: TRBV25-1

CDR3 DNA: TGTGCCAGCAGCCAAGTTCGCGGGACACCGTACCAAGAGACCCAGTACTTC
CDR3 protein: CASSQVRGTPYQETQYF
clone size: many
D gene: .
J gene: TRBJ2-5
V gene: TRBV3-1

CDR3 DNA: TGTGCCAGCAGCGTTACAGGGGGCACAGATACGCAGTATTTT
CDR3 protein: CASSVTGGTDTQYF
clone size: many
D gene: TRBD1
J gene: TRBJ2-3
V gene: TRBV5-5

CDR3 DNA: TGTGCCAGCAGCGTAAACCCGACAGACACTGAAGCTTTCTTT
CDR3 protein: CASSVNPTDTEAFF
clone size: many
D gene: .
J gene: TRBJ1-1
V gene: TRBV9

CDR3 DNA: TGTGCCAGCAGCCAAGAGAGGGAACCGCAAGAGACCCAGTACTTC
CDR3 protein: CASSQEREPQETQYF
clone size: many
D gene: .
J gene: TRBJ2-5
V gene: TRBV4-2

CDR3 DNA: TGTGCCAGCAGCCAAGATATCCGACTAGCCCACGAGCAGTACTTC
CDR3 protein: CASSQDIRLAHEQYF
clone size: many
D gene: TRBD2
J gene: TRBJ2-7
V gene: TRBV4-2

CDR3 DNA: TGTGCCAGCAGTTTTGGAGGCCTAGCGGGAAACGAGCAGTACTTC
CDR3 protein: CASSFGGLAGNEQYF
clone size: few
D gene: TRBD2
J gene: TRBJ2-7
V gene: TRBV27

CDR3 DNA: TGCAGCGTTGCGTATGCGGGGGGGAAACAAGAGACCCAGTACTTC
CDR3 protein: CSVAYAGGKQETQYF
clone size: many
D gene: TRBD2
J gene: TRBJ2-5
V gene: TRBV29-1

CDR3 DNA: TGTGCCTGCTACCGGGACAGGGGATCACCCCTCCACTTT
CDR3 protein: CACYRDRGSPLHF
clone size: many
D gene: TRBD1
J gene: TRBJ1-6
V gene: TRBV2

CDR3 DNA: TGTGCCAGCAGCTTCCGGGCCCCAGAAGCGGGTCAGCCCCAGCATTTT
CDR3 protein: CASSFRAPEAGQPQHF
clone size: .
D gene: .
J gene: TRBJ1-5
V gene: TRBV5-5

CDR3 DNA: TGTGCCAGCAGTTACCCTCTTACTAGCGGGGGAAACACAGATACGCAGTATTTT
CDR3 protein: CASSYPLTSGGNTDTQYF
clone size: many
D gene: TRBD2
J gene: TRBJ2-3
V gene: TRBV6-2/TRBV6-3

CDR3 DNA: TGTGCCAGCAGTGCCTCACAGGGGAACTATGGCTACACCTTC
CDR3 protein: CASSASQGNYGYTF
clone size: many
D gene: TRBD1
J gene: TRBJ1-2
V gene: TRBV2

CDR3 DNA: TGCAGTGCCGAAGGTTGGAACACTGAAGCTTTCTTT
CDR3 protein: CSAEGWNTEAFF
clone size: .
D gene: .
J gene: TRBJ1-1
V gene: TRBV20-1

CDR3 DNA: TGTGCCAGCAGTACCGGGACTAGCGGTTATACGCAGTATTTT
CDR3 protein: CASSTGTSGYTQYF
clone size: many
D gene: TRBD2
J gene: TRBJ2-3
V gene: TRBV12-3/TRBV12-4

CDR3 DNA: TGCAGCGTTAGAAACCAAGAGACCCAGTACTTC
CDR3 protein: CSVRNQETQYF
clone size: many
D gene: .
J gene: TRBJ2-5
V gene: TRBV29-1

CDR3 DNA: TGTGCCAGCAGTTCCCCCGGGACTGGCTACAATGAGCAGTTCTTC
CDR3 protein: CASSSPGTGYNEQFF
clone size: many
D gene: .
J gene: TRBJ2-1
V gene: TRBV12-3/TRBV12-4

CDR3 DNA: TGTGCCAGCAGTCTGACAGGGGTAGGTCAGCCCCAGCATTTT
CDR3 protein: CASSLTGVGQPQHF
clone size: .
D gene: TRBD1
J gene: TRBJ1-5
V gene: TRBV27

CDR3 DNA: TGTGCCAGCGAGCCATGGGACTCAGTCTATGGCTACACCTTC
CDR3 protein: CASEPWDSVYGYTF
clone size: .
D gene: .
J gene: TRBJ1-2
V gene: TRBV25-1

CDR3 DNA: TGTGCCAGCAGTTCCCAGACACCTGTCTATGGCTACACCTTC
CDR3 protein: CASSSQTPVYGYTF
clone size: .
D gene: .
J gene: TRBJ1-2
V gene: TRBV12-3/TRBV12-4

CDR3 DNA: TGTGCCAGCAGCGTAGCTTGGAGGGGGTCGGGCACAGATACGCAGTATTTT
CDR3 protein: CASSVAWRGSGTDTQYF
clone size: many
D gene: .
J gene: TRBJ2-3
V gene: TRBV9

CDR3 DNA: TGTGCCAGCAGCGTAGAGATCCAGGCCGGGGGAGAGACCCAGTACTTC
CDR3 protein: CASSVEIQAGGETQYF
clone size: few
D gene: .
J gene: TRBJ2-5
V gene: TRBV9

CDR3 DNA: TGCAGTGCTAGCGGGAGGGCCGAAGTTAGCTCCTACAATGAGCAGTTCTTC
CDR3 protein: CSASGRAEVSSYNEQFF
clone size: many
D gene: TRBD2
J gene: TRBJ2-1
V gene: TRBV20-1

CDR3 DNA: TGTGCCAGCAGTTTAATAAGGTTGCGGACGGGCACTGAAGCTTTCTTT
CDR3 protein: CASSLIRLRTGTEAFF
clone size: many
D gene: .
J gene: TRBJ1-1
V gene: TRBV28

CDR3 DNA: TGTGCCAGCAGCCCCAATTGGGTAGCGGGCGAGCAGTACTTC
CDR3 protein: CASSPNWVAGEQYF
clone size: few
D gene: TRBD2
J gene: TRBJ2-7
V gene: TRBV14

CDR3 DNA: TGTGCCAGCGGCCCCGGCCCTGAAGCTTTCTTT
CDR3 protein: CASGPGPEAFF
clone size: .
D gene: .
J gene: TRBJ1-1
V gene: TRBV5-4

CDR3 DNA: TGTGCCAGCAGCGTTGACAGGGACTCTTCCTACGAGCAGTACTTC
CDR3 protein: CASSVDRDSSYEQYF
clone size: .
D gene: .
J gene: TRBJ2-7
V gene: TRBV9

CDR3 DNA: TGTGCCAGCAGCGCGGAAGGGCTGGGGAATTCACCCCTCCACTTT
CDR3 protein: CASSAEGLGNSPLHF
clone size: .
D gene: .
J gene: TRBJ1-6
V gene: TRBV9

CDR3 DNA: TGCAGTGCTAGCTTTACGGTGCTGACTAGCTCCTACAATGAGCAGTTCTTC
CDR3 protein: CSASFTVLTSSYNEQFF
clone size: many
D gene: .
J gene: TRBJ2-1
V gene: TRBV20-1

CDR3 DNA: TGTGCCAGCAGCCCCGAGTGGGAACCTGGGGAGCAGTTCTTC
CDR3 protein: CASSPEWEPGEQFF
clone size: many
D gene: .
J gene: TRBJ2-1
V gene: TRBV7-9

CDR3 DNA: TGCGCCAGCAGCCAAGCTAGCGGGGGGGCCGGGGCCGGGGAGCTGTTTTTT
CDR3 protein: CASSQASGGAGAGELFF
clone size: few
D gene: TRBD2
J gene: TRBJ2-2
V gene: TRBV4-3

CDR3 DNA: TGTGCCAGCAGTCTAGAGGGTCAGAGCTACGAGCAGTACTTC
CDR3 protein: CASSLEGQSYEQYF
clone size: many
D gene: .
J gene: TRBJ2-7
V gene: TRBV7-9

CDR3 DNA: TGTGCCAGCAGTGAACCTGACACAGGGGGGGGATACAATGAGCAGTTCTTC
CDR3 protein: CASSEPDTGGGYNEQFF
clone size: many
D gene: .
J gene: TRBJ2-1
V gene: TRBV2

CDR3 DNA: TGTGCCAGCAGTCCGCCCGTGGGGGGGGCGCATGGAAACACCATATATTTT
CDR3 protein: CASSPPVGGAHGNTIYF
clone size: .
D gene: .
J gene: TRBJ1-3
V gene: TRBV6-1

CDR3 DNA: TGTGCCAGCAGCGTAGCCGAGGGCAGGGCCGGGGAGCTGTTTTTT
CDR3 protein: CASSVAEGRAGELFF
clone size: .
D gene: .
J gene: TRBJ2-2
V gene: TRBV9

CDR3 DNA: TGTGCCATCAGGGCGTCAGCAACCGGGGAGCTGTTTTTT
CDR3 protein: CAIRASATGELFF
clone size: many
D gene: .
J gene: TRBJ2-2
V gene: TRBV10-3

CDR3 DNA: TGCAGTGCTAGAGATCGGGGATACACAGATACGCAGTATTTT
CDR3 protein: CSARDRGYTDTQYF
clone size: few
D gene: .
J gene: TRBJ2-3
V gene: TRBV20-1

CDR3 DNA: TGCAGTGCTAGGCAGGGGTTTCAGCCCCAGCATTTT
CDR3 protein: CSARQGFQPQHF
clone size: few
D gene: .
J gene: TRBJ1-5
V gene: TRBV20-1